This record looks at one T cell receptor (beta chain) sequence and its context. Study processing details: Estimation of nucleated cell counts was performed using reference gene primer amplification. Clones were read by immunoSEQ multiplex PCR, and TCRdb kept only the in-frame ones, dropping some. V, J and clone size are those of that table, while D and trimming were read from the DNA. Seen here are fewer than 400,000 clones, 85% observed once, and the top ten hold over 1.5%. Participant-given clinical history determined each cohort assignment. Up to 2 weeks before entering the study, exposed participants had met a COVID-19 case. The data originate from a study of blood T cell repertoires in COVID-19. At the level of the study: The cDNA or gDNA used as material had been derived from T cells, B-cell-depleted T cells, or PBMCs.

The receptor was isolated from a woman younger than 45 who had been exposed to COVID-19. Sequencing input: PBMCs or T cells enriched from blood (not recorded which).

The CDR3 DNA reads as TGTGCCAGCACCCCCGCGACAGGGGATCGTGGCTACACCTTC. It yields the protein CASTPATGDRGYTF. The chain employs TRBV6-5 and TRBJ1-2; 8 bases are shared with TRBD1. Germline CDR1 reads MNHEY; CDR2 reads SVGAGI. Trimming at V came to 7 bases and at J to 7 bases, leaving 11 bases not matched to a gene. This CDR3 contains 14 residues.